The rows below give T cell receptor beta chains drawn from one sample of a study of T cells in Graves' hyperthyroidism and ophthalmopathy. TCRdb passed the multiplex PCR reads through MiXCR, listing each CDR3 protein once. The top ten clones hold around a third of a sample with about 350,000 distinct CDR3 sequences, approximately 18% of them seen once. The material sequenced was blood. The source is a woman aged 25 to 39 with Graves' hyperthyroidism that later progressed to Graves' ophthalmopathy. Each CDR3 is given with its conserved first and last residue. Each record gives: CDR3 protein, CDR3 DNA, D gene, J gene, V gene, clone size. The D gene is left open where the match is weak. A row's size may be missing; if present it is once, few, many or a size class.

CDR3 protein: CASSLARGDRLNTEAFF
CDR3 DNA: TGTGCCAGCAGCTTAGCGCGCGGGGACAGGTTGAACACTGAAGCTTTCTTT
D gene: TRBD1
J gene: TRBJ1-1
V gene: TRBV7-6
clone size: .

CDR3 protein: CASSSRNGWSVSNYGYTF
CDR3 DNA: TGTGCCAGCAGTTCACGCAACGGATGGAGCGTCAGTAACTATGGCTACACCTTC
D gene: .
J gene: TRBJ1-2
V gene: TRBV6-1
clone size: many

CDR3 protein: CASKQGSYGYTF
CDR3 DNA: TGTGCCAGCAAGCAGGGGAGCTATGGCTACACCTTC
D gene: .
J gene: TRBJ1-2
V gene: TRBV28
clone size: many

CDR3 protein: CATEGWSQGAGFGYTF
CDR3 DNA: TGTGCCACCGAGGGGTGGTCCCAGGGGGCTGGATTCGGCTACACCTTC
D gene: TRBD1
J gene: TRBJ1-2
V gene: TRBV24-1
clone size: many

CDR3 protein: CASSQRTGSTDTQYF
CDR3 DNA: TGCGCCAGCAGCCAGAGGACAGGGTCCACAGATACGCAGTATTTT
D gene: TRBD1
J gene: TRBJ2-3
V gene: TRBV4-1
clone size: many

CDR3 protein: CASSLPAGVQEYNEQFF
CDR3 DNA: TGTGCCAGCAGCTTGCCAGCGGGAGTACAGGAGTACAATGAGCAGTTCTTC
D gene: TRBD2
J gene: TRBJ2-1
V gene: TRBV7-9
clone size: few

CDR3 protein: CASSRSGSAYNEQFF
CDR3 DNA: TGTGCCAGTAGCCGGAGCGGGTCCGCCTACAATGAGCAGTTCTTC
D gene: .
J gene: TRBJ2-1
V gene: TRBV19
clone size: many

CDR3 protein: CASSSSKMYGYTF
CDR3 DNA: TGTGCCAGCAGTTCCTCTAAAATGTATGGCTACACCTTC
D gene: .
J gene: TRBJ1-2
V gene: TRBV28
clone size: few

CDR3 protein: CASSLPGQGVSGANVLTF
CDR3 DNA: TGTGCCAGCAGCTTACCGGGACAGGGGGTTTCTGGGGCCAACGTCCTGACTTTC
D gene: TRBD1
J gene: TRBJ2-6
V gene: TRBV7-8
clone size: many

CDR3 protein: CASSLVSGSAGELFF
CDR3 DNA: TGCGCCAGCAGCTTGGTTAGCGGGAGTGCCGGGGAGCTGTTTTTT
D gene: TRBD2
J gene: TRBJ2-2
V gene: TRBV5-1
clone size: many

CDR3 protein: CASRELAGSYNEQFF
CDR3 DNA: TGTGCCAGCAGGGAACTAGCGGGGTCCTACAATGAGCAGTTCTTC
D gene: TRBD2
J gene: TRBJ2-1
V gene: TRBV28
clone size: many

CDR3 protein: CASSPPGEGYGYTF
CDR3 DNA: TGTGCCAGCAGCCCTCCGGGTGAGGGCTATGGCTACACCTTC
D gene: .
J gene: TRBJ1-2
V gene: TRBV4-2
clone size: .

CDR3 protein: CASSFIASAGKNIQYF
CDR3 DNA: TGTGCCAGCAGTTTCATAGCTTCGGCAGGCAAAAACATTCAGTACTTC
D gene: .
J gene: TRBJ2-4
V gene: TRBV28
clone size: few

CDR3 protein: CASSGTRDYETQYF
CDR3 DNA: TGTGCCAGCAGCGGAACCCGGGACTACGAGACCCAGTACTTC
D gene: TRBD2
J gene: TRBJ2-5
V gene: TRBV7-8
clone size: .

CDR3 protein: CASSRDPRRGTDTQYF
CDR3 DNA: TGCGCCAGCAGCCGGGACCCCCGGCGGGGCACAGATACGCAGTATTTT
D gene: .
J gene: TRBJ2-3
V gene: TRBV5-1
clone size: many

CDR3 protein: CASSLWGQQETQYF
CDR3 DNA: TGCGCCAGCAGCCTGTGGGGACAGCAAGAGACCCAGTACTTC
D gene: TRBD1
J gene: TRBJ2-5
V gene: TRBV5-1
clone size: few

CDR3 protein: CSVGWGNEAFF
CDR3 DNA: TGCAGCGTTGGTTGGGGGAATGAAGCTTTCTTT
D gene: .
J gene: TRBJ1-1
V gene: TRBV29-1
clone size: few

CDR3 protein: CASSFTLGLLTGELFF
CDR3 DNA: TGTGCCAGCAGTTTCACCCTGGGACTGTTGACTGGGGAGCTGTTTTTT
D gene: .
J gene: TRBJ2-2
V gene: TRBV27
clone size: .

CDR3 protein: CASGRERLGETQYF
CDR3 DNA: TGTGCCAGCGGACGGGAGAGGCTAGGAGAGACCCAGTACTTC
D gene: .
J gene: TRBJ2-5
V gene: TRBV6-1
clone size: few

CDR3 protein: CASSVGTSGGRRDTQYF
CDR3 DNA: TGTGCCAGCAGCGTTGGGACTAGCGGGGGGCGGAGAGATACGCAGTATTTT
D gene: TRBD2
J gene: TRBJ2-3
V gene: TRBV9
clone size: .

CDR3 protein: CASSLLTLLSYEQYF
CDR3 DNA: TGTGCCAGCAGCTTACTGACGCTACTATCCTACGAGCAGTACTTC
D gene: .
J gene: TRBJ2-7
V gene: TRBV5-6
clone size: few

CDR3 protein: CATLGWGYTF
CDR3 DNA: TGTGCCACCTTAGGCTGGGGCTACACCTTC
D gene: .
J gene: TRBJ1-2
V gene: TRBV10-3
clone size: .

CDR3 protein: CASIHRKSGGDTDTQYF
CDR3 DNA: TGTGCCAGTATCCATAGGAAAAGCGGGGGAGACACAGATACGCAGTATTTT
D gene: TRBD2
J gene: TRBJ2-3
V gene: TRBV19
clone size: many

CDR3 protein: CASSRGQGTDTQYF
CDR3 DNA: TGTGCCAGCAGCCGTGGACAGGGAACAGATACGCAGTATTTT
D gene: TRBD1
J gene: TRBJ2-3
V gene: TRBV28
clone size: many

CDR3 protein: CASSMAETSGKSSYNERFF
CDR3 DNA: TGTGCCAGTAGTATGGCGGAGACTAGCGGAAAGAGCTCCTACAATGAGCGGTTCTTC
D gene: TRBD2
J gene: TRBJ2-1
V gene: TRBV19
clone size: .

CDR3 protein: CASSQEDPTTWNTGELFF
CDR3 DNA: TGTGCCAGCAGCCAAGAAGATCCGACTACCTGGAACACCGGGGAGCTGTTTTTT
D gene: .
J gene: TRBJ2-2
V gene: TRBV4-2
clone size: few

CDR3 protein: CSARDALRGDPYNEQFF
CDR3 DNA: TGCAGTGCTAGAGATGCGTTGAGAGGGGACCCCTACAATGAGCAGTTCTTC
D gene: .
J gene: TRBJ2-1
V gene: TRBV20-1
clone size: many

CDR3 protein: CASSPYGTAEYEQYF
CDR3 DNA: TGTGCCAGCAGCCCCTACGGGACAGCAGAATACGAGCAGTACTTC
D gene: TRBD1
J gene: TRBJ2-7
V gene: TRBV6-1
clone size: once

CDR3 protein: CASSESGRAVLLEYF
CDR3 DNA: TGTGCCAGCAGCGAAAGCGGGAGGGCCGTCCTTTTGGAGTATTTT
D gene: TRBD2
J gene: TRBJ2-3
V gene: TRBV7-9
clone size: many

CDR3 protein: CASSSHPGPSGRLTGELFF
CDR3 DNA: TGTGCCAGCAGCTCACACCCGGGGCCTAGCGGGAGATTAACCGGGGAGCTGTTTTTT
D gene: TRBD2
J gene: TRBJ2-2
V gene: TRBV7-9
clone size: few

CDR3 protein: CAISEGLAGTVLQFF
CDR3 DNA: TGTGCCATCAGTGAGGGACTAGCGGGGACAGTATTGCAGTTCTTC
D gene: TRBD2
J gene: TRBJ2-1
V gene: TRBV10-3
clone size: many

CDR3 protein: CASSLVIGTLTGELFF
CDR3 DNA: TGTGCCAGCAGCTTAGTTATTGGGACCCTCACCGGGGAGCTGTTTTTT
D gene: .
J gene: TRBJ2-2
V gene: TRBV11-2
clone size: many

CDR3 protein: CASSLFGAPNYGYTF
CDR3 DNA: TGTGCCAGCAGTTTATTTGGGGCCCCAAACTATGGCTACACCTTC
D gene: .
J gene: TRBJ1-2
V gene: TRBV28
clone size: many

CDR3 protein: CASSPGIAGGEQYF
CDR3 DNA: TGTGCCAGCTCACCAGGTATAGCGGGAGGGGAGCAGTACTTC
D gene: TRBD2
J gene: TRBJ2-7
V gene: TRBV18
clone size: many

CDR3 protein: CATSDFRGSGSYEQYF
CDR3 DNA: TGTGCCACCAGTGATTTCCGGGGTTCTGGCTCCTACGAGCAGTACTTC
D gene: .
J gene: TRBJ2-7
V gene: TRBV24-1
clone size: many

CDR3 protein: CASSPTDRSGETQYF
CDR3 DNA: TGCGCCAGCAGCCCCACCGACCGATCGGGGGAGACCCAGTACTTC
D gene: .
J gene: TRBJ2-5
V gene: TRBV4-1
clone size: many

CDR3 protein: CATSDAIAGHVNEQFF
CDR3 DNA: TGTGCCACCAGTGACGCTATAGCGGGACACGTCAATGAGCAGTTCTTC
D gene: TRBD2
J gene: TRBJ2-1
V gene: TRBV24-1
clone size: many

CDR3 protein: CASSWGPNTGELFF
CDR3 DNA: TGCGCCAGCAGCTGGGGACCTAACACCGGGGAGCTGTTTTTT
D gene: .
J gene: TRBJ2-2
V gene: TRBV5-1
clone size: .

CDR3 protein: CASAREPEAFF
CDR3 DNA: TGTGCCAGTGCGCGGGAGCCTGAAGCTTTCTTT
D gene: .
J gene: TRBJ1-1
V gene: TRBV19
clone size: .

CDR3 protein: CSARDTLPVAYEQYF
CDR3 DNA: TGCAGTGCTAGAGATACCCTACCGGTTGCCTACGAGCAGTACTTC
D gene: .
J gene: TRBJ2-7
V gene: TRBV20-1
clone size: .

CDR3 protein: CASSEWRIEQYF
CDR3 DNA: TGCGCCAGCAGTGAGTGGCGGATCGAGCAGTACTTC
D gene: .
J gene: TRBJ2-7
V gene: TRBV10-2
clone size: many

CDR3 protein: CASSELAGGKETQYF
CDR3 DNA: TGCGCCAGCAGTGAGCTAGCGGGAGGGAAAGAGACCCAGTACTTC
D gene: TRBD2
J gene: TRBJ2-5
V gene: TRBV6-1
clone size: once

CDR3 protein: CASSASGTSYNEQFF
CDR3 DNA: TGTGCCAGCAGCGCCTCCGGGACTTCCTACAATGAGCAGTTCTTC
D gene: .
J gene: TRBJ2-1
V gene: TRBV6-1
clone size: many

CDR3 protein: CASSLGTGGLYNEQFF
CDR3 DNA: TGTGCCAGCAGCTTAGGAACGGGGGGCCTATACAATGAGCAGTTCTTC
D gene: .
J gene: TRBJ2-1
V gene: TRBV11-2
clone size: many

CDR3 protein: CASSSYSYNEQFF
CDR3 DNA: TGTGCCAGCAGTTCGTACAGCTACAATGAGCAGTTCTTC
D gene: .
J gene: TRBJ2-1
V gene: TRBV6-1
clone size: .

CDR3 protein: CASSLDPAGQSTDTQYF
CDR3 DNA: TGTGCCAGCAGCTTAGATCCCGCAGGGCAATCCACAGATACGCAGTATTTT
D gene: .
J gene: TRBJ2-3
V gene: TRBV11-2
clone size: many

CDR3 protein: CASSDRDRDEKLFF
CDR3 DNA: TGTGCCAGCAGCGACCGGGACAGGGATGAAAAACTGTTTTTT
D gene: TRBD1
J gene: TRBJ1-4
V gene: TRBV7-2
clone size: many

CDR3 protein: CASSSGYLHQPQHF
CDR3 DNA: TGTGCCAGTAGTTCGGGGTACCTTCATCAGCCCCAGCATTTT
D gene: .
J gene: TRBJ1-5
V gene: TRBV19
clone size: many

CDR3 protein: CASSPLAGGFVEETQYF
CDR3 DNA: TGTGCCAGCAGTCCCTTAGCGGGAGGGTTTGTAGAAGAGACCCAGTACTTC
D gene: TRBD2
J gene: TRBJ2-5
V gene: TRBV27
clone size: many

CDR3 protein: CASSPPDRGAYEQYF
CDR3 DNA: TGTGCCAGCAGTCCACCGGACAGGGGGGCCTACGAGCAGTACTTC
D gene: TRBD1
J gene: TRBJ2-7
V gene: TRBV28
clone size: few

CDR3 protein: CSSGGGPTGVSTDTQYF
CDR3 DNA: TGCAGCTCGGGCGGGGGGCCGACAGGAGTCAGCACAGATACGCAGTATTTT
D gene: TRBD2
J gene: TRBJ2-3
V gene: TRBV29-1
clone size: few

CDR3 protein: CASSLLRTTGGELFF
CDR3 DNA: TGTGCCAGCAGCTTATTGAGGACGACCGGCGGGGAGCTGTTTTTT
D gene: .
J gene: TRBJ2-2
V gene: TRBV11-2
clone size: many

CDR3 protein: CASSYSGGVDGYTF
CDR3 DNA: TGTGCCAGCAGTTACTCGGGGGGGGTAGATGGCTACACCTTC
D gene: .
J gene: TRBJ1-2
V gene: TRBV6-5
clone size: .

CDR3 protein: CASFPKGIDEQFF
CDR3 DNA: TGTGCCAGCTTTCCCAAGGGAATAGATGAGCAGTTCTTC
D gene: .
J gene: TRBJ2-1
V gene: TRBV6-1
clone size: many

CDR3 protein: CASIHPGQGALGDEQFF
CDR3 DNA: TGTGCCAGCATTCACCCGGGACAGGGGGCGCTGGGGGATGAGCAGTTCTTC
D gene: TRBD1
J gene: TRBJ2-1
V gene: TRBV28
clone size: many